Listed here are 21 T cell receptor beta chains from one sample, sequenced in a study of blood T cell repertoires in COVID-19. The table came from immunoSEQ multiplex PCR; TCRdb's copy has only in-frame clones and leaves some out. Of about 220,000 clones listed, 80% to 85% are singletons. The sequenced sample consisted of peripheral blood. Every receptor here comes from an older woman with acute or convalescent COVID-19.

There are a few counts of this clone. The chain joins TRBV5-4 to TRBJ1-4; D perhaps matches TRBD1 (6 bases). Per germline, CDR1 SGHNT and CDR2 YYREEE (reference sequence). The V end lost 3 bases, the J end lost 8 bases, and 23 bases lay between the germline ends. This CDR3 region has 17 residues. CDR3 sequence: CASSSSMSGTIREKLFF. The CDR3 DNA reads as TGTGCCAGCAGCTCCTCGATGTCGGGGACAATAAGGGAAAAACTGTTTTTT.

In its sample, this clone was seen once. J is TRBJ2-1 and V is TRBV29-1, with 8 bases aligning to TRBD1. With 5 bases clipped from V and 1 base from J, the junction kept 7 bases outside the gene matches. The length of the CDR3 is 15 residues. Germline CDR1 reads SQVTM; CDR2 reads ANQGSEA. The CDR3 is CSVQTRTGSYNEQFF. CDR3 nucleotide sequence: TGCAGCGTTCAAACCCGGACAGGGTCCTACAATGAGCAGTTCTTC.

The V call is TRBV12-3 or TRBV12-4, the J call TRBJ2-3; D is uncertain. Trimming left V 6 bases short and J 6 bases short, with 10 bases between. This CDR3 is 12 amino acids long. Here the CDR3 reads CASSLPADTQYF. CDR3 in DNA: TGTGCCAGCAGCCTCCCCGCGGATACGCAGTATTTT.

The sample holds one count of this clone. The J gene is TRBJ1-2, the V gene TRBV9; D not certain. The CDR3 is 15 residues long. The ends were cut back, 4 bases at V and 8 bases at J, with 21 bases in the middle. Germline CDR1 reads SGDLS; CDR2 reads YYNGEE. CDR3 sequence: CASSPWRAGDLGYTF. CDR3 coding DNA: TGTGCCAGCAGCCCATGGAGGGCAGGAGATTTAGGCTACACCTTC.

On this clone itself: Distinct nucleotide sequences in the sample also encode this CDR3. The V call is TRBV12-3 or TRBV12-4, the J call TRBJ2-2; D is undetermined. V shed 6 bases and J shed 8 bases, with 7 bases lying between them. The CDR3 extends over 11 amino acids. CDR3 loop: CASRRSGELFF. The CDR3 DNA sequence: TGTGCCAGCAGGCGATCGGGGGAGCTGTTTTTT.

The V call is TRBV11-2, the J call TRBJ1-2; a weak D match, TRBD1 (5 bases). The CDR3 has 17 residues. V lost 5 bases and J 0 bases, leaving 19 bases between the germline ends. Germline V gene lookup returns CDR1 SGHAT and CDR2 FQNNGV. The CDR3 DNA reads as TGTGCCAGCAGCCCTCGAGCGAGGACACCTCCTAACTATGGCTACACCTTC. The encoded protein is CASSPRARTPPNYGYTF.

J is TRBJ1-2 and V is TRBV5-1; D remains unclear. This CDR3 spans 16 amino acids. Germline assignment: CDR1 SGHRS and CDR2 YFSETQ. V was clipped by 0 bases and J by 4 bases, with 16 bases between them. This CDR3 is CASSLGRAGSRYGYTF. The CDR3 DNA sequence: TGCGCCAGCAGCTTGGGGAGGGCAGGAAGCCGCTATGGCTACACCTTC.

The CDR3 coding sequence is TGTGCCAGCTCATACGGACAGCTTGAAGCTTTCTTT. Translating it yields CASSYGQLEAFF. The chain joins TRBV18 to TRBJ1-1, with a weak D call TRBD1 (6 bases). The CDR3 runs 12 residues. CDR1 is KGHSH and CDR2 is LQKENI in the germline V gene. The V end lost 5 bases, the J end lost 7 bases, and 11 bases lay between the germline ends.

V usage is TRBV29-1 and J usage is TRBJ2-3; 7 positions match TRBD1. Trimming took 2 bases from V and 4 from J; bases not matched to a gene: 12. This CDR3 is built from 16 residues. Germline V gene lookup returns CDR1 SQVTM and CDR2 ANQGSEA. CDR3 in amino acids: CSVEPATTGVPDTQYF. The CDR3 nucleotides read TGCAGCGTTGAACCCGCCACAACAGGGGTCCCAGATACGCAGTATTTT.

The CDR3 sequence: CASRQPDWFSGNTIYF. The CDR3 coding sequence is TGTGCCAGTAGACAACCGGACTGGTTCTCTGGAAACACCATATATTTT. This chain connects TRBV19 to TRBJ1-3; no firm D call. The CDR3 runs 16 residues. Germline CDR1 reads LNHDA; CDR2 reads SQIVND (reference sequence). Trimming took off 6 bases at V and 0 bases at J, with 15 bases between the two ends.

The V call is TRBV25-1, the J call TRBJ1-2; D is uncertain. The CDR3 has 15 residues. CDR1 is MGHDK, CDR2 SYGVNS, per germline. The V gene lost 2 bases and the J gene lost 7 bases, with 17 bases spanning the gap. DNA of the CDR3: TGTGCCAGCAGTGAAGGGTCGTTAATTCCGGGTGGCTACACCTTC. Translation: CASSEGSLIPGGYTF.

J is TRBJ2-1 and V is TRBV6-5, with D perhaps matching TRBD1 (6 bases). CDR1 and CDR2 from the germline V gene are MNHEY and SVGAGI. V was trimmed by 5 bases and J by 7 bases, leaving 18 bases between them. The CDR3 runs to 15 residues. This chain's CDR3 is CASSHPGQGRNEQFF. Written as DNA, the CDR3 is TGTGCCAGCAGTCACCCGGGCCAGGGGAGAAATGAGCAGTTCTTC.

This clone came up once. V gene TRBV5-1 combines with J gene TRBJ2-2; tentatively, D is TRBD2 (5 bases). This CDR3 has 16 residues. Between the trimmed V and J ends, which lost 0 bases and 3 bases, there was a span of 12 bases. Germline V gene sequence: CDR1 SGHRS, CDR2 YFSETQ. DNA of the CDR3: TGCGCCAGCAGCTTGGCCGGGGTGCGCGACACCGGGGAGCTGTTTTTT. Protein: CASSLAGVRDTGELFF.

This chain joins TRBV11-2 and TRBJ1-1, with 10 bases matching TRBD1. CDR1 is SGHAT, CDR2 FQNNGV, per germline. The length of the CDR3 is 16 residues. V trimming: 4 bases; J trimming: 3 bases; junction bases outside the gene matches: 8. CDR3 loop: CASSSSDRGLYTEAFF. Written as DNA, the CDR3 is TGTGCCAGCAGCTCATCGGACAGGGGGTTATACACTGAAGCTTTCTTT.

This clone has only one observation. The chain recombines TRBV15 with TRBJ1-3; D gene unclear. CDR1 is LNHNV, CDR2 YYDKDF, per germline (reference sequence). Between the trimmed V and J ends, which lost 5 bases and 3 bases, there was a span of 8 bases. The CDR3 totals 13 residues. CDR3 in DNA: TGTGCCACCAGCTCCGAGATTGGAAACACCATATATTTT. Translated: CATSSEIGNTIYF. The full variable domain, with the rest looked up from reference TRBV15 and TRBJ1-3, is DAMVIQNPRYQVTQFGKPVTLSCSQTLNHNVMYWYQQKSSQAPKLLFHYYDKDFNNEADTPDNFQSRRPNTSFCFLDIRSPGLGDTAMYLCATSSEIGNTIYFGEGSWLTVV.

V gene TRBV5-8 combines with J gene TRBJ1-3; D gene unclear. There are 14 residues in the CDR3. CDR1 is SGHTS, CDR2 YDEGEE, per germline. Trimming left V 3 bases short and J 4 bases short, with 11 bases between. CDR3 in DNA: TGTGCCAGCAGCTCGGGAACGGGAGGAAACACCATATATTTT. Its protein product is CASSSGTGGNTIYF.

V gene TRBV19 combines with J gene TRBJ1-6; no clear D gene. The CDR3 contains 13 residues. CDR1 is LNHDA, CDR2 SQIVND, per germline (reference sequence). The CDR3 is CASGRDYNSPLHF. The CDR3 DNA reads TGTGCGAGCGGGAGGGACTATAATTCACCCCTCCACTTT. The full variable domain, its missing parts supplied by reference TRBV19 and TRBJ1-6, is DGGITQSPKYLFRKEGQNVTLSCEQNLNHDAMYWYRQDPGQGLRLIYYSQIVNDFQKGDIAEGYSVSREKKESFPLTVTSAQKNPTAFYLCASGRDYNSPLHFGNGTRLTVT.

The V and J genes are TRBV5-4 and TRBJ1-4, with D perhaps matching TRBD1 (5 bases). Trimming removed 0 bases from V and 8 bases from J, with 14 bases in between. The CDR3 covers 15 residues. Germline V gene lookup returns CDR1 SGHNT and CDR2 YYREEE (reference sequence). The CDR3: CASSLGRGSVEKLFF. In DNA form, the CDR3 reads TGTGCCAGCAGCTTGGGGAGGGGATCGGTCGAAAAACTGTTTTTT. The whole variable domain, filled in from reference TRBV5-4 and TRBJ1-4, reads ETGVTQSPTHLIKTRGQQVTLRCSSQSGHNTVSWYQQALGQGPQFIFQYYREEENGRGNFPPRFSGLQFPNYSSELNVNALELDDSALYLCASSLGRGSVEKLFFGSGTQLSVL.

This clone was recorded once. The chain links TRBV2 to TRBJ1-1, with a possible D match to TRBD1 (6 bases). The CDR3 sequence is 16 residues long. CDR1 is SNHLY, CDR2 FYNNEI, per germline. The V end lost 2 bases, the J end lost 1 base, and 14 bases lay between the germline ends. The CDR3 sequence: CASSELGQGKNTEAFF. The CDR3 DNA is TGTGCCAGCAGTGAACTGGGGCAGGGGAAGAACACTGAAGCTTTCTTT.

This chain joins TRBV18 and TRBJ2-5, with 10 bases that match TRBD1. J gave up 9 bases and V 3 bases, and 7 bases lay outside the gene matches. Germline assignment: CDR1 KGHSH and CDR2 LQKENI. The CDR3 consists of 14 residues. CDR3 protein: CASSPGTGDRAQYF. DNA of the CDR3: TGTGCCAGCTCACCCGGGACAGGGGATAGGGCCCAGTACTTC.

J is TRBJ1-2 and V is TRBV29-1, with unresolved D. V lost 2 bases and J 0 bases, leaving 7 bases between the germline ends. The CDR3 totals 13 residues. The germline gives CDR1 SQVTM, CDR2 ANQGSEA. This CDR3 is CSVESATNYGYTF. DNA for the CDR3: TGCAGCGTTGAAAGCGCCACTAACTATGGCTACACCTTC. The entire variable domain, with the rest obtained from reference TRBV29-1 and TRBJ1-2, is as follows: SAVISQKPSRDICQRGTSLTIQCQVDSQVTMMFWYRQQPGQSLTLIATANQGSEATYESGFVIDKFPISRPNLTFSTLTVSNMSPEDSSIYLCSVESATNYGYTFGSGTRLTVV.